This T cell receptor (beta chain) comes out of a study of cytomegalovirus exposure and HLA in healthy donors. On the study more broadly: Approximately 80 million unique TCRs from HLA-typed donors were held in an early data release.

For this clone: The antigen remains undetermined.

Germline values: CDR1 LGHNA, CDR2 YNFKEQ. The CDR3 totals 17 residues. The ends were cut back, 0 bases at V and 0 bases at J, with 15 bases in the middle. Researchers ran the PCR with 60 Vbeta and 13 Jbeta primers. The table came from immunoSEQ multiplex PCR; TCRdb's copy has only in-frame clones and leaves some out. This repertoire includes around 130,000 clones. General study results and limits: Accurate HLA-A and HLA-B prediction from TCR beta sequences was reported for most subjects.

The receptor was isolated from a woman aged 40-49 years in good health and CMV-seronegative. This chain links TRBV4-2 with TRBJ2-7; D gene uncertain. Sequences were obtained from PBMCs. The CDR3 region has the DNA TGTGCCAGCAGCCAAGAACCTATTGGTCGCGGCTCCTACGAGCAGTACTTC. Encoded protein: CASSQEPIGRGSYEQYF.